One sample yielded the 29 T cell receptor beta chains listed below, sequenced in a study of blood T cell repertoires in COVID-19. The assay was immunoSEQ multiplex PCR, and TCRdb's table has in-frame clones only and misses some. Counted here are 150,000 to 200,000 clones, 70% to 85% occurring once; the ten biggest clones make up roughly 6.4%. Sequencing was carried out using peripheral blood. These receptor sequences come from a woman in her 40s with COVID-19, enrolled during active disease.

The J gene is TRBJ1-2, the V gene TRBV5-5; TRBD1 might be the D (6 bases). This CDR3 is built from 14 residues. In germline, CDR1 is SGHKS, CDR2 YYEKEE (reference sequence). V gave up 3 bases and J gave up 2 bases, with 11 bases separating them. The CDR3 loop reads CASSYGQKNYGYTF. The CDR3 bases are TGTGCCAGCAGCTATGGACAGAAGAACTATGGCTACACCTTC.

V and J are TRBV4-2 and TRBJ1-1; D gene ambiguous. V was pared by 4 bases and J by 5 bases, with 11 bases between. This CDR3 region has 13 residues. The germline V gene has CDR1 LGHNA and CDR2 YNFKEQ. CDR3 loop: CASSRGRETEAFF. CDR3 coding DNA: TGTGCCAGCAGCCGAGGGAGGGAGACTGAAGCTTTCTTT.

The chain employs TRBV29-1 and TRBJ2-1, with D maybe TRBD2 (6 bases). Germline lookup yields CDR1 SQVTM and CDR2 ANQGSEA. The CDR3 runs 15 residues. V was trimmed by 1 base and J by 7 bases, leaving 17 bases between them. This CDR3 is CSVEVQGALANEQFF. CDR3 nucleotide sequence: TGCAGCGTTGAAGTGCAGGGAGCACTAGCAAATGAGCAGTTCTTC.

The CDR3 DNA follows: TGTGCCAGTAGCAACCTAGCGGGGGGTTCGAATGAGCAGTTCTTC. As protein: CASSNLAGGSNEQFF. J is TRBJ2-1 and V is TRBV19, with 11 bases that match TRBD2. This CDR3 is 15 amino acids long. V was clipped by 6 bases and J by 7 bases; unmatched bases: 8. Looked up from germline, CDR1 is LNHDA and CDR2 is SQIVND (reference sequence).

This clone has only one observation. J is TRBJ2-1 and V is TRBV7-9; weak D call: TRBD1 (5 bases). V lost 1 base and J 7 bases, leaving 20 bases between the germline ends. This CDR3 region has 17 residues. The germline V gene has CDR1 SEHNR and CDR2 FQNEAQ (reference sequence). This CDR3 reads CASSLVGRANEQNEQFF. The CDR3 DNA reads as TGTGCCAGCAGCTTAGTTGGCAGGGCCAACGAACAAAATGAGCAGTTCTTC.

The chain couples TRBV5-8 to TRBJ1-5, with no clear D. Trimming took 3 bases from V and 7 from J, leaving 14 bases between them. The germline V gene has CDR1 SGHTS and CDR2 YDEGEE. The CDR3 has 14 amino acids. This CDR3 reads CASSSDDGGQPQHF. The CDR3 DNA reads as TGTGCCAGCAGCTCCGACGACGGCGGCCAGCCCCAGCATTTT.

The V gene is TRBV4-1, the J gene TRBJ2-5; tentative D call: TRBD1 (5 bases). Germline CDR1 reads MGHRA; CDR2 reads YSYEKL. This CDR3 spans 14 amino acids. Trimming shortened V by 4 bases and J by 3 bases, and 12 bases separated the two germline ends. The CDR3 nucleotides read TGCGCCAGCAGCCCCATGCCAGGGAAAGAGACCCAGTACTTC. This translates into CASSPMPGKETQYF.

This clone was counted between two and nine times. The V gene is TRBV4-1, the J gene TRBJ1-5; the match to TRBD1 covers 7 bases. Germline CDR1 MGHRA, CDR2 YSYEKL. Unmatched junction bases numbered 7, after V lost 0 bases and J lost 2 bases. This CDR3 comprises 17 residues. The CDR3 DNA reads as TGCGCCAGCAGCCAAGACAGGGGGGAAAGTGGCAATCAGCCCCAGCATTTT. Translated, it gives CASSQDRGESGNQPQHF.

V and J are TRBV18 and TRBJ1-1; 10 nucleotides agree with TRBD1. Germline lookup yields CDR1 KGHSH and CDR2 LQKENI. V shed 2 bases, J shed 3 bases, and the junction held 9 bases outside the gene matches. This CDR3 has 17 amino acids. The CDR3 nucleotides read TGTGCCAGCTCACCAAGGGGACAGGGGAGAGGGGACACTGAAGCTTTCTTT. Its protein is CASSPRGQGRGDTEAFF. Full variable domain (remainder filled in from reference TRBV18 and TRBJ1-1): NAGVMQNPRHLVRRRGQEARLRCSPMKGHSHVYWYRQLPEEGLKFMVYLQKENIIDESGMPKERFSAEFPKEGPSILRIQQVVRGDSAAYFCASSPRGQGRGDTEAFFGQGTRLTVV.

In its sample, this clone was seen a few times. The chain is built from TRBV27 and TRBJ2-3; possible D gene TRBD1, 6 bases. The CDR3 runs to 13 residues. Germline V gene lookup returns CDR1 MNHEY and CDR2 SMNVEV (reference sequence). Between the trimmed V and J ends, which lost 9 bases and 3 bases, there was a span of 13 bases. CDR3 nucleotides: TGTGCCAGTAGTGACAGGCCAACAGATACGCAGTATTTT. Protein sequence: CASSDRPTDTQYF.

This chain connects TRBV3-1 (or the pseudogene TRBV3-2) to TRBJ2-4; perhaps TRBD2 as D (5 bases). The CDR3 consists of 15 residues. The V end was cut by 3 bases, the J end by 0 bases, with 9 bases between. CDR1 is LGHDT, CDR2 YNNKEL, per germline (reference sequence). CDR3: CASSQPGTAKNIQYF. The CDR3, as DNA: TGTGCCAGCAGCCAGCCGGGAACAGCCAAAAACATTCAGTACTTC.

This chain joins TRBV5-5 and TRBJ2-3, with D unclear. The CDR3 runs 15 residues. Germline CDR1 SGHKS, CDR2 YYEKEE (reference sequence). V was trimmed by 0 bases and J by 2 bases, leaving 10 bases between them. CDR3 DNA: TGTGCCAGCAGCTTGGACAGTTTCCCCACAGATACGCAGTATTTT. It specifies CASSLDSFPTDTQYF.

The chain combines TRBV7-9 with TRBJ2-5; 9 bases agree with TRBD2. The V and J ends lost 3 bases and 5 bases, in that order; junction bases with no gene match: 4. The CDR3 is 14 residues long. Germline-derived CDR1 and CDR2 are SEHNR and FQNEAQ (reference sequence). The CDR3: CASSLGLAVETQYF. The DNA for the CDR3 is TGTGCCAGCAGCTTGGGACTAGCTGTGGAGACCCAGTACTTC.

This chain connects TRBV28 to TRBJ2-7; the D gene is possibly TRBD1 (5 bases). V gave up 7 bases and J gave up 6 bases, with 16 bases separating them. Germline lookup yields CDR1 MDHEN and CDR2 SYDVKM. The CDR3 is 13 residues long. CDR3 sequence: CASITSRAREQYF. The CDR3 DNA sequence: TGTGCCAGCATCACGAGCAGGGCCCGCGAGCAGTACTTC.

This clone was observed once. CDR3 protein: CASSFRYQSNTIYF. CDR3 DNA sequence: TGTGCCAGCAGTTTCAGGTACCAGAGCAACACCATATATTTT. The chain uses TRBV27 and TRBJ1-3; D ambiguous. The CDR3 is 14 residues long. V lost 3 bases and J 7 bases, leaving 13 bases between the germline ends. Germline values: CDR1 MNHEY, CDR2 SMNVEV (reference sequence).

V is TRBV6-5 and J is TRBJ2-6, with D uncertain. V gave up 9 bases and J gave up 1 base, with 10 bases separating them. Germline CDR1 is MNHEY and CDR2 is SVGAGI. The CDR3 consists of 14 residues. CDR3 in amino acids: CASTRLSGANVLTF. CDR3 bases: TGTGCCAGTACCAGGTTGTCTGGGGCCAACGTCCTGACTTTC.

The V and J genes are TRBV6-2 or TRBV6-3 and TRBJ2-7; tentatively, D is TRBD2 (5 bases). Trimming removed 2 bases at V and 6 bases at J, with 11 bases between. Germline-derived CDR1 and CDR2 are MNHEY and SVGEGT. CDR3 size: 13 residues. The DNA of the CDR3 is TGTGCCAGCAGTTACGGGAGTGGCCTCGAGCAGTACTTC. It encodes CASSYGSGLEQYF.

V is TRBV27 and J is TRBJ1-2; TRBD1 might be the D (6 bases). This CDR3 spans 14 amino acids. Germline CDR1 reads MNHEY; CDR2 reads SMNVEV (reference sequence). Trimming took 6 bases from V and 3 from J, leaving 14 bases between them. The CDR3 here is CASSTTGEYYGYTF. The CDR3 DNA follows: TGTGCCAGCAGCACGACAGGCGAGTACTATGGCTACACCTTC.

The chain uses TRBV19 and TRBJ2-7; the D gene is possibly TRBD2 (6 bases). Trimming took off 3 bases at V and 4 bases at J, with 13 bases between the two ends. The CDR3 covers 14 residues. Germline V gives CDR1 LNHDA, CDR2 SQIVND (reference sequence). CDR3 residues: CASSMGGRKYEQYF. The CDR3 region has the DNA TGTGCCAGTAGTATGGGGGGACGGAAGTACGAGCAGTACTTC. Based on the CDR3 plus reference TRBV19 and TRBJ2-7, the full variable domain is DGGITQSPKYLFRKEGQNVTLSCEQNLNHDAMYWYRQDPGQGLRLIYYSQIVNDFQKGDIAEGYSVSREKKESFPLTVTSAQKNPTAFYLCASSMGGRKYEQYFGPGTRLTVT.

This clone has only a few counts. The CDR3 spells CASSRRAGVGEQFF. The CDR3 DNA reads TGTGCCAGCAGCCGCCGTGCGGGAGTGGGTGAGCAGTTCTTC. The chain is built from TRBV11-3 and TRBJ2-1; 7 positions match TRBD2. This CDR3 comprises 14 residues. V gave up 5 bases and J gave up 9 bases; unmatched junction bases: 10. Per the germline V gene, CDR1 is SGHNT and CDR2 is YENEEA.

The chain recombines TRBV29-1 with TRBJ2-1, with 13 bases that match TRBD2. The germline gives CDR1 SQVTM, CDR2 ANQGSEA. This CDR3 spans 14 amino acids. V lost 7 bases and J lost 4; bases outside the gene matches: 4. The CDR3 DNA reads TGCAGCGCTCGACTAGCGGGGGGATACAATGAGCAGTTCTTC. Encoded protein: CSARLAGGYNEQFF.

This clone showed up just once. The genes are TRBV7-6 and TRBJ2-1, with D unresolved. Per germline, CDR1 SGHVS and CDR2 FNYEAQ. CDR3 length equals 13 residues. V gave up 1 base and J gave up 6 bases, with 7 bases separating them. CDR3: CASSLVGGNEQFF. CDR3 coding DNA: TGTGCCAGCAGCTTAGTAGGCGGCAATGAGCAGTTCTTC. Combining the CDR3 with reference TRBV7-6 and TRBJ2-1 gives the whole variable domain GAGVSQSPRYKVTKRGQDVALRCDPISGHVSLYWYRQALGQGPEFLTYFNYEAQQDKSGLPNDRFSAERPEGSISTLTIQRTEQRDSAMYRCASSLVGGNEQFFGPGTRLTVL.

This chain uses TRBV30 with TRBJ1-6; D is undetermined. The CDR3 sequence is 13 residues long. V dropped 1 base and J dropped 5 bases, with 6 bases sitting between them. The germline V gene has CDR1 GTSNPN and CDR2 SVGIG (reference sequence). The CDR3 loop is CAWSGGNNSPLHF. The CDR3 DNA sequence: TGTGCCTGGAGTGGCGGTAATAATTCACCCCTCCACTTT.

This sequence joins TRBV2 and TRBJ2-4; 7 bases are shared with TRBD2. Germline values: CDR1 SNHLY, CDR2 FYNNEI. J gave up 10 bases and V 2 bases, and 14 bases lay outside the gene matches. The CDR3 loop spans 16 amino acids. CDR3 residues: CASSEFTGGLNEIQYF. CDR3 in DNA: TGTGCCAGCAGTGAATTTACGGGGGGACTCAATGAGATTCAGTACTTC.

V is TRBV5-5 and J is TRBJ2-7, with a weak D call TRBD1 (6 bases). The CDR3 loop spans 14 amino acids. Looked up from germline, CDR1 is SGHKS and CDR2 is YYEKEE (reference sequence). Trimming pared 5 bases from V and 2 bases from J, leaving 14 bases between. CDR3 coding DNA: TGTGCCAGCAGGCGAGCCGACAGGACCTACGAGCAGTACGTC. Amino acid sequence: CASRRADRTYEQYV.

The V call is TRBV4-1, the J call TRBJ1-5, with unresolved D. V was shortened by 4 bases and J by 1 base, with 14 bases between the two germline ends. In germline, CDR1 is MGHRA, CDR2 YSYEKL. There are 16 residues in the CDR3. CDR3: CASSPIPLESNQPQHF. The CDR3 coding sequence is TGCGCCAGCAGCCCAATTCCCCTGGAGAGCAATCAGCCCCAGCATTTT.

The chain employs TRBV7-2 and TRBJ2-3; 8 nucleotides agree with TRBD2. The V gene end was trimmed by 1 base and the J gene end by 0 bases; junction bases not matched to a gene: 6. CDR1 is SGHTA and CDR2 is FQGNSA in the germline V gene. The CDR3 has 17 residues. The CDR3 protein is CASSLVWLAGSTDTQYF. The CDR3 DNA reads TGTGCCAGCAGCTTAGTTTGGCTAGCGGGTAGCACAGATACGCAGTATTTT.

The rearrangement links TRBV5-1 to TRBJ2-5; D is possibly TRBD2 (6 bases). The CDR3 is made up of 16 amino acids. CDR1 is SGHRS and CDR2 is YFSETQ in the germline V gene. Deletions cut 3 bases from V and 4 bases from J, with 19 bases between. DNA of the CDR3: TGCGCCAGCAGCTACGGGAGTGGGGGACGGATAGAGACCCAGTACTTC. This translates into CASSYGSGGRIETQYF.

The table lists this clone with a few counts. The V and J genes are TRBV5-1 and TRBJ1-2; D not certain. Germline values: CDR1 SGHRS, CDR2 YFSETQ. V was clipped by 0 bases and J by 6 bases, with 18 bases between them. The CDR3 runs to 16 residues. This CDR3 reads CASSLVVSPPQDGYTF. As DNA, the CDR3 is TGCGCCAGCAGCTTGGTGGTCAGCCCACCCCAGGATGGCTACACCTTC.